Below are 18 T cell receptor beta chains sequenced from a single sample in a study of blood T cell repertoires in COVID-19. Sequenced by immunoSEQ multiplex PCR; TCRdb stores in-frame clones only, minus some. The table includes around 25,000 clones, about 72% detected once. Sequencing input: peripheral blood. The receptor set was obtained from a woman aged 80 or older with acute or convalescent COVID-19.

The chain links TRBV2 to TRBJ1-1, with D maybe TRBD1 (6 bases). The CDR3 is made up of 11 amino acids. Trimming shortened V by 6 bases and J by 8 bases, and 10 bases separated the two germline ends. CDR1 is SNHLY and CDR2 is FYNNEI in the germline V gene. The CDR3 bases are TGTGCCAGCAGAAGGGGGAGAGAAGCTTTCTTT. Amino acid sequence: CASRRGREAFF.

This chain's CDR3 is CASGAENSYEQYF. CDR3 in DNA: TGTGCCAGCGGAGCGGAAAATTCCTACGAGCAGTACTTC. This sequence joins TRBV7-9 and TRBJ2-7; the D gene is possibly TRBD2 (5 bases). The CDR3 runs 13 residues. Trimming shortened V by 8 bases and J by 1 base, and 12 bases separated the two germline ends. The germline CDR1 and CDR2 sequences are SEHNR and FQNEAQ (reference sequence).

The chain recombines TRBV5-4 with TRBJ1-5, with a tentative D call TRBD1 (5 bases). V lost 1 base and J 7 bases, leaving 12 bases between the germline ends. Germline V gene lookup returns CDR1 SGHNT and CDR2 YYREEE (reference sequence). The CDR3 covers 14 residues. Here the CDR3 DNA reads TGTGCCAGCAGCTTGTTTGGCAGGGAACAGCCCCAGCATTTT. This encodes CASSLFGREQPQHF.

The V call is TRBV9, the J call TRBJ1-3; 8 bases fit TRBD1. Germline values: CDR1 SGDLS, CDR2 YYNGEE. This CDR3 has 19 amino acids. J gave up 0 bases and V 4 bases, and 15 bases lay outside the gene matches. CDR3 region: CASSPRGTGGAYSGNTIYF. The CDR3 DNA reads TGTGCCAGCAGCCCCAGGGGAACAGGGGGGGCCTACTCTGGAAACACCATATATTTT.

CDR3 in amino acids: CASSGGTSVDTQYF. Here the CDR3 DNA reads TGCGCCAGCAGCGGCGGGACTAGCGTGGATACGCAGTATTTT. The chain carries TRBV5-1 and TRBJ2-3; TRBD2 matches at 10 bases. From germline, CDR1 is SGHRS and CDR2 YFSETQ. Germline trimming cut 4 bases from V and 6 bases from J; bases unmatched to any gene: 5. CDR3 length: 14 amino acids.

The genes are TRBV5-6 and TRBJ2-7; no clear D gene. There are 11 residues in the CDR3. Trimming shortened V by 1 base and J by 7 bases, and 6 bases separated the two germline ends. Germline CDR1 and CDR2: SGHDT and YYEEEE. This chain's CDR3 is CASSLLGEQYF. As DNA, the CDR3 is TGTGCCAGCAGCTTGCTCGGGGAGCAGTACTTC.

The CDR3 DNA sequence: TGTGCCAGCAGCTTGAGGGGGGGCAGCAATCAGCCCCAGCATTTT. It specifies CASSLRGGSNQPQHF. The V gene is TRBV5-6, the J gene TRBJ1-5; the D gene is possibly TRBD1 (6 bases). The CDR3 has 15 amino acids. The germline CDR1 and CDR2 sequences are SGHDT and YYEEEE. Trimming removed 1 base at V and 1 base at J, with 9 bases between.

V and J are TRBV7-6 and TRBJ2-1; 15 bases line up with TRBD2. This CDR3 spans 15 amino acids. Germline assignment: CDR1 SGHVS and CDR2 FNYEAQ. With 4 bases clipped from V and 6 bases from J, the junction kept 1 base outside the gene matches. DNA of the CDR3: TGTGCCAGCAGCTGGACTAGCGGGGGGGCCAATGAGCAGTTCTTC. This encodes CASSWTSGGANEQFF.

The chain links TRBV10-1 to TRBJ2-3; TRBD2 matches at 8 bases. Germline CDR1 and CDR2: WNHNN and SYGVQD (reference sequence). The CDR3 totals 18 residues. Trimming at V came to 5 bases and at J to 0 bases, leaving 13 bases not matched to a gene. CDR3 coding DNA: TGCGCCAGCAGTATGCCCCAGCGGGAGTGGGTCAGCACAGATACGCAGTATTTT. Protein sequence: CASSMPQREWVSTDTQYF.

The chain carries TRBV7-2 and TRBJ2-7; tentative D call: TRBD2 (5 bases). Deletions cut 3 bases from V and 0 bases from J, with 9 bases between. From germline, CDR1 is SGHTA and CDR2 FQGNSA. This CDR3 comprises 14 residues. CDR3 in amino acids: CASSFGRGSYEQYF. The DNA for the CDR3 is TGTGCCAGCAGCTTTGGTCGGGGCTCCTACGAGCAGTACTTC.

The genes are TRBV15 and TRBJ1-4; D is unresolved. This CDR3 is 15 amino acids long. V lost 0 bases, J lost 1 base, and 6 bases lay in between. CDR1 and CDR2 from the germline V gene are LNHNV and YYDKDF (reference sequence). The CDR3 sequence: CATSRDKLTNEKLFF. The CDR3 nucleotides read TGTGCCACCAGCAGAGATAAATTAACTAATGAAAAACTGTTTTTT.

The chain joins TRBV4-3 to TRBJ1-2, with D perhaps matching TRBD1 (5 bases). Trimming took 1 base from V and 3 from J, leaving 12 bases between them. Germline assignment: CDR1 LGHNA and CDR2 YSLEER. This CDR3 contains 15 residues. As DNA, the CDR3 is TGCGCCAGCAGCCAAGTTATGGGGGGGGACTATGGCTACACCTTC. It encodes CASSQVMGGDYGYTF.

CDR3 sequence (DNA): TGTGCCAGTCGGACTAGCGGGCCAAGCTACAATGAGCAGTTCTTC. It yields the protein CASRTSGPSYNEQFF. This chain uses TRBV19 with TRBJ2-1; 11 bases map to TRBD2. The CDR3 consists of 15 residues. J was trimmed by 3 bases and V by 8 bases; bases with no gene match: 6. The V gene's germline CDR1 is LNHDA and CDR2 SQIVND (reference sequence).

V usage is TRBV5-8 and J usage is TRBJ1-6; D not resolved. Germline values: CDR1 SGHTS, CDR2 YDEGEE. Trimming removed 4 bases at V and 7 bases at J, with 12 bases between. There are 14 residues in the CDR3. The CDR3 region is CASSPDSLNSPLHF. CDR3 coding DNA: TGTGCCAGCAGCCCTGATAGCCTCAATTCACCCCTCCACTTT.

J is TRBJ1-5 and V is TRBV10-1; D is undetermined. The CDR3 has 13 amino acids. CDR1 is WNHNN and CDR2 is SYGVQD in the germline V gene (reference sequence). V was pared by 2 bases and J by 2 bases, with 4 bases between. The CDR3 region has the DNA TGCGCCAGCAGTGAGCGTGGCAATCAGCCCCAGCATTTT. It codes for CASSERGNQPQHF.

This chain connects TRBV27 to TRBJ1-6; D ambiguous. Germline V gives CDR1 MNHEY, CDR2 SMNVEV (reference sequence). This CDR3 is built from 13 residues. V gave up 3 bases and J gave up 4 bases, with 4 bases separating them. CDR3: CASSFGYNSPLHF. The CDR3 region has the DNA TGTGCCAGCAGTTTCGGGTATAATTCACCCCTCCACTTT.

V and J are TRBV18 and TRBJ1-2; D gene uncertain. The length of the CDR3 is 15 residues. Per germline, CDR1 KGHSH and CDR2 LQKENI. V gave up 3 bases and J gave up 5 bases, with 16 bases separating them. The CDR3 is CASSPRAGGGYGYTF. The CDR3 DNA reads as TGTGCCAGCTCACCTAGGGCAGGAGGCGGGTATGGCTACACCTTC.

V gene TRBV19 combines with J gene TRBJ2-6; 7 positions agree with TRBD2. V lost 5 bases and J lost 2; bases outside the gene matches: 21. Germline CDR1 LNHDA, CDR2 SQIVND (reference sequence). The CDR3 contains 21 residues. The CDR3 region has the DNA TGTGCCAGTAGTCTCTCCCCCTTGTTGGAGCGGGGAGGAGCTGGGGCCAACGTCCTGACTTTC. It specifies CASSLSPLLERGGAGANVLTF.